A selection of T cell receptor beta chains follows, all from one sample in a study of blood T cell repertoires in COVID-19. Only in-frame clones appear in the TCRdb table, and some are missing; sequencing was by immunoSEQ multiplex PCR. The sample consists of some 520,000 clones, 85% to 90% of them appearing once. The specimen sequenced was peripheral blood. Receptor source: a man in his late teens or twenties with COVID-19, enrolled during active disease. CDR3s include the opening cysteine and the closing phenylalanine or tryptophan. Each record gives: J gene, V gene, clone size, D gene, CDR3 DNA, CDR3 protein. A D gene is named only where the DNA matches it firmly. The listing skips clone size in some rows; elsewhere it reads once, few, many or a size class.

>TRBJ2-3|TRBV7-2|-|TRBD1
TGTGCCAGCAGCTTGAGGGGGCTTTCGGCAGATACGCAGTATTTT
CASSLRGLSADTQYF
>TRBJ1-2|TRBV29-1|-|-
TGCAGCGTCGCGGGGGGCGCGTCCGGTAATGGCTACACCTTC
CSVAGGASGNGYTF
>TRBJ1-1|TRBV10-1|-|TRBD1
TGCGCCAGCAGCGGGGGACAGGGAGGGACTGAAGCTTTCTTT
CASSGGQGGTEAFF
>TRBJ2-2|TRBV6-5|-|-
TGTGCCAGCAGTTACTTAACGGGGAGCGACACCGGGGAGCTGTTTTTT
CASSYLTGSDTGELFF
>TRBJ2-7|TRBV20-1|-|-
TGCAGTGCTAGTAGTCCGCGGGACTCCTACGAGCAGTACTTC
CSASSPRDSYEQYF
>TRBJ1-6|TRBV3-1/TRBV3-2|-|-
TGTGCCAGCAGTCCAACCCAGGGGTCTAATTCACCCCTCCACTTT
CASSPTQGSNSPLHF
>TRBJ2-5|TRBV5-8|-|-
TGTGCCAGCAGCTTGGGGACAGCAAATTTTCAAGAGACCCAGTACTTC
CASSLGTANFQETQYF
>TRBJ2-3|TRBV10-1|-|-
TGCGCCAGCAGTGACGCCAGAAGCACAGATACGCAGTATTTT
CASSDARSTDTQYF
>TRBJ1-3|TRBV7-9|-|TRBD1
TGTGCCAGCAGCCCTCCAGGGGGGAGAGGAAACACCATATATTTT
CASSPPGGRGNTIYF
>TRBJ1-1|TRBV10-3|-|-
TGTGCCATCAGTGAGAGGGGTACTGAAGCTTTCTTT
CAISERGTEAFF
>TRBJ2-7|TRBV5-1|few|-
TGCGCCAGCAACCGAGCGGACAGTTCCTACGAGCAGTACTTC
CASNRADSSYEQYF
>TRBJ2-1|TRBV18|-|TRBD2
TGTGCCAGCTCACCGACTAGCGGGGGTTACAATGAGCAGTTCTTC
CASSPTSGGYNEQFF
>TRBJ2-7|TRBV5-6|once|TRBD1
TGTGCCAGCAGCTTGCAGGGGGCCCCTTTCGAGCAGTACTTC
CASSLQGAPFEQYF
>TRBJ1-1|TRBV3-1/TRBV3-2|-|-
TGTGCCAGCAGCCAAGAGGACAGCATGAACACTGAAGCTTTCTTT
CASSQEDSMNTEAFF
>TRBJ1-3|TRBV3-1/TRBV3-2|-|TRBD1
TGTGCCAGCAGCCGTCAACAGGGGGCTGGAGGAAACACCATATATTTT
CASSRQQGAGGNTIYF
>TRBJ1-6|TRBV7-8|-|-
TGTGCCAGCAGCTCCTACAGGGTTCCCGGCTATAATTCACCCCTCCACTTT
CASSSYRVPGYNSPLHF
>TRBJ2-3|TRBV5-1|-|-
TGCGCCAGCAGCTTGGGTGGTAGCGACACAGATACGCAGTATTTT
CASSLGGSDTDTQYF
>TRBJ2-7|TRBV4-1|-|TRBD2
TGCGCCAGCAGCCAAGTAATGGCAGCGGGGGACGAGCAGTACTTC
CASSQVMAAGDEQYF
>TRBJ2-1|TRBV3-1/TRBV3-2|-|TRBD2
TGTGCCAGCAGCCAAGACCCGACTAGCGGGTACACGCAGTTCTTC
CASSQDPTSGYTQFF
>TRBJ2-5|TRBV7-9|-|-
TGTGCCAGCAGCCTCCGCGGGACCCAGTACTTC
CASSLRGTQYF
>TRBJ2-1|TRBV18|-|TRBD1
TGTGCCAGCTCACCGGGACAGGGGCCAAACAATGAGCAGTTCTTC
CASSPGQGPNNEQFF
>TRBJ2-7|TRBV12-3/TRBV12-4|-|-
TGTGCCAGCAGCCCGGGGGAAACCTACGAGCAGTACTTC
CASSPGETYEQYF
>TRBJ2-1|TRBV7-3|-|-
TGTGCCAGCAGCTTAAATCCCCAAGCGGGCGTACACAATGAGCAGTTCTTC
CASSLNPQAGVHNEQFF
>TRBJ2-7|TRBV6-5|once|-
TGTGCCAGCAGAAAGAATAGCGGAGCAGCCTACGAGCAGTACTTC
CASRKNSGAAYEQYF
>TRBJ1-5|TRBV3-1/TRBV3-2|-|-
TGTGCCAGCAGCCCTGGGGGGGCGAATCAGCCCCAGCATTTT
CASSPGGANQPQHF
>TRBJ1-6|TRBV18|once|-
TGTGCCAGCTCACCGGACAGCCTCGCCGCATTATATAATTCACCCCTCCACTTT
CASSPDSLAALYNSPLHF
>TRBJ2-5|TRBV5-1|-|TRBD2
TGCGCCAGCAGCCGGACTAGCGGGGGTGGAGAGACCCAGTACTTC
CASSRTSGGGETQYF
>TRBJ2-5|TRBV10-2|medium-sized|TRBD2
TGCGCCAGCAGTGAACCGCGGGGGGGCCCCCAAGAGACCCAGTACTTC
CASSEPRGGPQETQYF